What follows are 20 T cell receptor beta chains derived from one specimen sequenced in a study of early T cells in non-severe SARS-CoV-2 infection. TCRdb re-derived calls from the 5' RACE reads in MiXCR, one entry per CDR3 protein. The table has roughly 99,000 distinct CDR3 sequences, 9.5% to 15% seen once. This specimen was whole blood, taken at baseline. These receptors came from an adult who was a healthcare worker with PCR-confirmed SARS-CoV-2 infection or an uninfected control (not recorded which).

This clonotype occurred many times. The chain combines TRBV5-6 with TRBJ1-2; D may be TRBD1 (6 bases). The V end was cut by 4 bases, the J end by 4 bases, with 20 bases between. The germline gives CDR1 SGHDT, CDR2 YYEEEE. This CDR3 contains 16 residues. The chain's CDR3 is CASSRKPGHQSYGYTF. The CDR3 DNA follows: TGTGCCAGCAGCCGAAAGCCGGGACACCAATCCTATGGCTACACCTTC.

V usage is TRBV9 and J usage is TRBJ2-7, with 7 bases matching TRBD1. The germline gives CDR1 SGDLS, CDR2 YYNGEE. CDR3 length: 15 amino acids. The V and J ends lost 4 bases and 2 bases, in that order; junction bases with no gene match: 9. The CDR3 bases are TGTGCCAGCAGCCCGAGCCCAGGGGGAACCTACGAGCAGTACTTC. Its translation is CASSPSPGGTYEQYF.

In its sample, this clonotype was seen many times. The chain combines TRBV29-1 with TRBJ2-3; D not certain. Germline values: CDR1 SQVTM, CDR2 ANQGSEA. Trimming took 8 bases from V and 3 from J, leaving 12 bases between them. There are 12 residues in the CDR3. CDR3 region: CSHLPGTDTQYF. In DNA form, the CDR3 reads TGCAGCCATCTCCCCGGTACAGATACGCAGTATTTT.

The chain uses TRBV6-5 and TRBJ2-7; D tentatively fits TRBD1 or TRBD2 (5 bases each). Trimming removed 6 bases at V and 5 bases at J, with 8 bases between. The germline V gene encodes CDR1 MNHEY and CDR2 SVGAGI. The CDR3 loop spans 11 amino acids. The CDR3 nucleotides read TGTGCCAGCAGGAGGGGTAACGAGCAGTACTTC. As protein: CASRRGNEQYF.

This clonotype was picked up a small number of times. The chain has TRBV30 and TRBJ2-7; tentatively, D is TRBD1 (6 bases). Trimming took off 5 bases at V and 1 base at J, with 12 bases between the two ends. Germline CDR1 GTSNPN, CDR2 SVGIG (reference sequence). There are 13 residues in the CDR3. The DNA for the CDR3 is TGTGCCTGGGACAGGAAACTGTCCTACGAGCAGTACTTC. It yields the protein CAWDRKLSYEQYF.

Worth noting for this clonotype: At one end, the junction sequence differs from germline, possibly due to a read error. The rearrangement links TRBV5-1 to TRBJ2-4; TRBD2 might be the D (5 bases). CDR3 size: 15 residues. Germline assignment: CDR1 SGHRS and CDR2 YFSETQ. Here the CDR3 DNA reads TGCGCCAGCAGTGATGGACCCTCCCCGGGGAACATTCAGTACTTT. Encoded protein: CASSDGPSPGNIQYF. The variable domain in full, completed from reference TRBV5-1 and TRBJ2-4, reads KAGVTQTPRYLIKTRGQQVTLSCSPISGHRSVSWYQQTPGQGLQFLFEYFSETQRNKGNFPGRFSGRQFSNSRSEMNVSTLELGDSALYLCASSDGPSPGNIQYFGAGTRLSVL.

This clonotype showed up many times. This chain links TRBV18 with TRBJ1-5; no clear D. This CDR3 has 13 residues. Germline CDR1 KGHSH, CDR2 LQKENI. Deletions cut 5 bases from V and 7 bases from J, with 12 bases between. The CDR3 loop reads CASSATSDQPQHF. The CDR3 DNA is TGTGCCAGCTCAGCCACTTCGGACCAGCCCCAGCATTTT.

The chain combines TRBV19 with TRBJ2-1, with 12 bases identical to TRBD2. Germline V CDR1 and CDR2: LNHDA, SQIVND (reference sequence). The CDR3 sequence is 20 residues long. The junction had 12 bases not matched to a gene; V was cut back by 3 bases and J by 0 bases. The CDR3 region is CASSISLAGGPPSSYNEQFF. CDR3 bases: TGTGCCAGTAGTATTTCGCTAGCGGGAGGGCCGCCAAGCTCCTACAATGAGCAGTTCTTC.

This chain uses TRBV3-1 with TRBJ1-2; D unclear. The ends were cut back, 4 bases at V and 6 bases at J, with 9 bases in the middle. CDR3 length equals 12 residues. Germline CDR1 reads LGHDT; CDR2 reads YNNKEL (reference sequence). The CDR3 loop is CASSPDGNGYTF. The CDR3, as DNA: TGTGCCAGCAGCCCGGACGGAAATGGCTACACCTTC. Using reference TRBV3-1 and TRBJ1-2 for the parts outside the CDR3, the full variable domain is DTAVSQTPKYLVTQMGNDKSIKCEQNLGHDTMYWYKQDSKKFLKIMFSYNNKELIINETVPNRFSPKSPDKAHLNLHINSLELGDSAVYFCASSPDGNGYTFGSGTRLTVV.

This clonotype occurred a few times. This chain connects TRBV15 to TRBJ2-1, with 8 bases matching TRBD2. CDR3 length equals 12 residues. From germline, CDR1 is LNHNV and CDR2 YYDKDF (reference sequence). Trimming at V came to 8 bases and at J to 9 bases, leaving 6 bases not matched to a gene. The CDR3 sequence is CATGIAGTEQFF. The DNA for the CDR3 is TGTGCCACCGGAATAGCGGGAACTGAGCAGTTCTTC.

This clonotype was recorded a few times. This rearrangement joins TRBV20-1 to TRBJ2-2, with TRBD2 matching over 12 bases. The CDR3 runs to 15 residues. Germline V gives CDR1 DFQATT, CDR2 SNEGSKA (reference sequence). The V and J ends lost 5 bases and 5 bases, in that order; junction bases with no gene match: 6. The chain's CDR3 is CSAPLTSGRTGELFF. Here the CDR3 DNA reads TGCAGTGCTCCCCTAACTAGCGGGAGGACCGGGGAGCTGTTTTTT.

The genes are TRBV7-8 and TRBJ2-4; 7 nucleotides line up with TRBD1. From germline, CDR1 is SGHVS and CDR2 FQNEAQ. This CDR3 is built from 19 residues. After removal of 1 base from V and 0 bases from J, the junction contained 12 bases not matched to a gene. The CDR3 bases are TGTGCCAGCAGCTTAGAGGTTCGCGAGGGACAGTTAGCCAAAAACATTCAGTACTTC. Amino acid sequence: CASSLEVREGQLAKNIQYF.

There are many counts of this clonotype. The chain uses TRBV5-1 and TRBJ2-7; possibly TRBD2 for D (5 bases). The CDR3 runs to 13 residues. Trimming took 2 bases from V and 5 from J, leaving 11 bases between them. CDR1 and CDR2 from the germline V gene are SGHRS and YFSETQ. As DNA, the CDR3 is TGCGCCAGCAGCTTTTCTAGCTACCACGAGCAGTACTTC. Encoded protein: CASSFSSYHEQYF.

This clonotype was seen repeatedly, ten times or more. The chain couples TRBV5-1 to TRBJ2-1, with D possibly TRBD1 on 5 matching bases. V lost 4 bases and J 8 bases, leaving 13 bases between the germline ends. The CDR3 extends over 13 amino acids. Germline V CDR1 and CDR2: SGHRS, YFSETQ. CDR3 sequence reads: CASSRPRAHEQFF. The CDR3 region has the DNA TGCGCCAGCAGCCGGCCCAGGGCCCATGAGCAGTTCTTC.

The gene calls are TRBV12-3 or TRBV12-4 and TRBJ2-6; perhaps TRBD1 as D (5 bases). Trimming stripped 6 bases from V and 0 bases from J, with 24 bases between. The CDR3 runs to 20 residues. This chain's CDR3 is CASSFTTTGWGFSGANVLTF. The CDR3 nucleotides read TGTGCCAGCAGCTTTACAACCACAGGCTGGGGCTTCTCTGGGGCCAACGTCCTGACTTTC.

The sample holds one count of this clonotype. The gene calls are TRBV28 and TRBJ2-7; D remains unclear. The CDR3 is made up of 14 amino acids. Germline V lookup: CDR1 MDHEN, CDR2 SYDVKM. The germline V and J ends were trimmed by 8 bases and 1 base, with 15 bases remaining between them. The CDR3, as DNA: TGTGCCAGCCGTGGCTTTAGCCTGTCCTACGAGCAGTACTTC. Its translation is CASRGFSLSYEQYF.

This clonotype was found a few times. This chain joins TRBV7-2 and TRBJ1-5; D not resolved. The V end lost 3 bases, the J end lost 1 base, and 10 bases lay between the germline ends. In germline, CDR1 is SGHTA, CDR2 FQGNSA. The CDR3 has 15 residues. CDR3 nucleotide sequence: TGTGCCAGCAGCTTTGGGCGTTCGAGCAATCAGCCCCAGCATTTT. This translates into CASSFGRSSNQPQHF.

This clonotype was found a few times. V usage is TRBV5-1 and J usage is TRBJ2-3; a weak D match, TRBD1 (6 bases). The CDR3 is 15 residues long. Germline values: CDR1 SGHRS, CDR2 YFSETQ. With 5 bases removed from V and 1 base from J, the gap between germline ends came to 14 bases. The CDR3 DNA is TGCGCCAGCAGTCCGGCGGCAGGGGGCACAGATACGCAGTATTTT. The encoded protein is CASSPAAGGTDTQYF.

The CDR3 protein is CASSSTGTDTDTQYF. In nucleotides, the CDR3 is TGCGCCAGCAGCTCAACCGGGACAGACACAGATACGCAGTATTTT. The J gene is TRBJ2-3, the V gene TRBV5-1; TRBD1 matches 7 bases. Germline trimming cut 3 bases from V and 2 bases from J; bases unmatched to any gene: 6. Germline CDR1 SGHRS, CDR2 YFSETQ. The CDR3 runs to 15 residues.

The chain employs TRBV6-5 and TRBJ2-7, with 15 bases aligning to TRBD2. J gave up 0 bases and V 6 bases, and 12 bases lay outside the gene matches. Germline assignment: CDR1 MNHEY and CDR2 SVGAGI. There are 19 residues in the CDR3. The CDR3 coding sequence is TGTGCCAGCAGCTACCGGACTAGCGGGAGGGTATCTAGCTCCTACGAGCAGTACTTC. It encodes CASSYRTSGRVSSSYEQYF.